There are a few counts of the clone carrying this T cell receptor (beta chain). The antigen is not known. The data derive from a study of cytomegalovirus exposure and HLA in healthy donors. Study conclusions and caveats: Researchers counted 164 TCR beta chains as cytomegalovirus-associated.

The study drew the donors from its approximately 110-subject validation cohort, separate from the roughly 700-subject first cohort. CDR3 length: 14 amino acids. Germline-derived CDR1 and CDR2 are SNHLY and FYNNEI. Trimming took off 4 bases at V and 2 bases at J, with 9 bases between the two ends. Measured with immunoSEQ multiplex PCR; TCRdb has only the in-frame clones, and not every one. The sample lists over 45,000 clones, 80% to 95% occurring once. The clonotype originates from a woman aged 18-29 years in good health and CMV-seronegative. The sample was PBMCs. The rearrangement uses TRBV2 and TRBJ1-5; D not resolved. The CDR3 nucleotides read TGTGCCAGCAGTGCGGATCGGGGCAATCAGCCCCAGCATTTT. This sequence encodes CASSADRGNQPQHF.